A selection of T cell receptor beta chains follows, all from one sample in a study of regulatory T cells in long-lasting Graves disease. TCRdb used MiXCR to reprocess the multiplex PCR reads, holding one entry per CDR3 protein. Of 300,000 to 350,000 distinct CDR3 sequences listed, around 20% are singletons. Specimen: peripheral blood mononuclear cells (PBMCs), collected when the disease was refractory, from a patient treated with antithyroid drugs. The receptors originated from a female donor with Graves disease. CDR3s include the opening cysteine and the closing phenylalanine or tryptophan. A D gene is named only where the DNA matches it firmly. Size tells how often a clone was seen (once, few, many) or the class of an expanded clone, and some rows leave it out.

v_gene: TRBV6-1; j_gene: TRBJ2-5; abundance: many; d_gene: NA; CDR3aa: CASNRQTQETQYF; CDR3nt: TGTGCCAGCAACCGACAGACTCAAGAGACCCAGTACTTC
v_gene: TRBV2; j_gene: TRBJ1-2; abundance: many; d_gene: NA; CDR3aa: CASSPLRGPSNGYTF; CDR3nt: TGTGCCAGCAGTCCACTACGGGGGCCAAGCAATGGCTACACCTTC
v_gene: TRBV7-9; j_gene: TRBJ2-5; abundance: NA; d_gene: NA; CDR3aa: CASSWVGLQETQYF; CDR3nt: TGTGCCAGCAGCTGGGTGGGACTTCAAGAGACCCAGTACTTC
v_gene: TRBV2; j_gene: TRBJ2-1; abundance: NA; d_gene: TRBD1; CDR3aa: CASSGGWDRGSNEQFF; CDR3nt: TGTGCCAGCAGCGGTGGTTGGGACAGGGGGTCGAATGAGCAGTTCTTC
v_gene: TRBV27; j_gene: TRBJ2-7; abundance: many; d_gene: NA; CDR3aa: CASALGQTYEQYF; CDR3nt: TGTGCCAGCGCCCTCGGACAGACCTACGAGCAGTACTTC
v_gene: TRBV15; j_gene: TRBJ2-7; abundance: few; d_gene: TRBD1; CDR3aa: CATSRKDRAIYEQYF; CDR3nt: TGTGCCACCAGCAGAAAAGACAGGGCTATTTACGAGCAGTACTTC
v_gene: TRBV6-1; j_gene: TRBJ1-5; abundance: many; d_gene: NA; CDR3aa: CASSGTGGPGRQPQHF; CDR3nt: TGTGCCAGCAGCGGAACTGGAGGCCCCGGGCGACAGCCCCAGCATTTT
v_gene: TRBV7-9; j_gene: TRBJ1-1; abundance: many; d_gene: NA; CDR3aa: CATQLNTEAFF; CDR3nt: TGTGCCACCCAGTTGAACACTGAAGCTTTCTTT
v_gene: TRBV7-2; j_gene: TRBJ2-5; abundance: many; d_gene: TRBD2; CDR3aa: CASSLTSGGSWVTQYF; CDR3nt: TGTGCCAGCAGCTTAACTAGCGGGGGGAGTTGGGTGACCCAGTACTTC
v_gene: TRBV5-6; j_gene: TRBJ2-4; abundance: NA; d_gene: TRBD2; CDR3aa: CASSLGRGGSAKNIQYF; CDR3nt: TGTGCCAGCAGCTTGGGGCGGGGGGGCTCGGCCAAAAACATTCAGTACTTC
v_gene: TRBV11-3; j_gene: TRBJ1-1; abundance: few; d_gene: NA; CDR3aa: CASSSAGWVEKNTEAFF; CDR3nt: TGTGCCAGCAGCTCAGCTGGCTGGGTAGAGAAGAACACTGAAGCTTTCTTT